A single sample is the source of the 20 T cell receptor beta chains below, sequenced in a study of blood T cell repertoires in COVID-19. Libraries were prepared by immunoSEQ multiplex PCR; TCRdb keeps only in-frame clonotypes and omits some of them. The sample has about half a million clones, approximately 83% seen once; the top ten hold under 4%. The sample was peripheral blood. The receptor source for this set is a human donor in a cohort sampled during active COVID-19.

CDR3 coding DNA: TGTGCCAGCAGCGTGAGGTCGCTGACTTACAATGAGCAGTTCTTC. It specifies CASSVRSLTYNEQFF. The chain links TRBV9 to TRBJ2-1; D gene uncertain. V was pared by 2 bases and J by 4 bases, with 13 bases between. There are 15 residues in the CDR3. Germline V lookup: CDR1 SGDLS, CDR2 YYNGEE.

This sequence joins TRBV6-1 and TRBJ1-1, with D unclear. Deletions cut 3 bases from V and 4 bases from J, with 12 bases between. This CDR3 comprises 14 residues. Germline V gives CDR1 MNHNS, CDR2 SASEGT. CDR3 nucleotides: TGTGCCAGCAGTGAGAACCGACACACCACTGAAGCTTTCTTT. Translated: CASSENRHTTEAFF.

DNA for the CDR3: TGTGCCTGGAGTGTAGTCGACACCAATCAGCCCCAGCATTTT. Translation: CAWSVVDTNQPQHF. The chain uses TRBV30 and TRBJ1-5; D ambiguous. The germline V gene encodes CDR1 GTSNPN and CDR2 SVGIG (reference sequence). The CDR3 runs to 14 residues. Trimming pared 0 bases from V and 3 bases from J, leaving 9 bases between.

CDR3 sequence reads: CASSPVTGGKETQYF. The CDR3 DNA reads TGTGCCAGCAGCCCCGTGACGGGTGGTAAGGAGACCCAGTACTTC. This chain uses TRBV11-2 with TRBJ2-5; D gene uncertain. V dropped 5 bases and J dropped 5 bases, with 18 bases sitting between them. CDR1 and CDR2 from the germline V gene are SGHAT and FQNNGV. The CDR3 is made up of 15 amino acids. Together with reference TRBV11-2 and TRBJ2-5, the CDR3 gives the full variable domain: EAGVAQSPRYKIIEKRQSVAFWCNPISGHATLYWYQQILGQGPKLLIQFQNNGVVDDSQLPKDRFSAERLKGVDSTLKIQPAKLEDSAVYLCASSPVTGGKETQYFGPGTRLLVL.

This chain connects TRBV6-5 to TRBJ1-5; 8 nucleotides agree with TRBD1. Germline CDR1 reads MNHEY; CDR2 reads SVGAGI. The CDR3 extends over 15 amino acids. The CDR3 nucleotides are TGTTCGGCCCGGACAGGGACCCATAGCAATCAGCCCCAGCATTTT. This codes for CSARTGTHSNQPQHF.

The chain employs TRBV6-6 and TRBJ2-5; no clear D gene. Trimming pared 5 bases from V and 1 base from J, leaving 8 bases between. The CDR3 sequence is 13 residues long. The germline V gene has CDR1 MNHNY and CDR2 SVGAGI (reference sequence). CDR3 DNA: TGTGCCAGCAGTCGCGGTTCCCAAGAGACCCAGTACTTC. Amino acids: CASSRGSQETQYF.

CDR3 region: CASRWGQGITGELFF. CDR3 DNA: TGTGCCAGCAGATGGGGACAGGGGATAACCGGGGAGCTGTTTTTT. The chain couples TRBV3-1 (or the pseudogene TRBV3-2) to TRBJ2-2; 10 bases line up with TRBD1. The CDR3 consists of 15 residues. V shed 6 bases and J 5 bases; nucleotides not matched to a gene: 6. The germline V gene encodes CDR1 LGHDT and CDR2 YNNKEL (reference sequence).

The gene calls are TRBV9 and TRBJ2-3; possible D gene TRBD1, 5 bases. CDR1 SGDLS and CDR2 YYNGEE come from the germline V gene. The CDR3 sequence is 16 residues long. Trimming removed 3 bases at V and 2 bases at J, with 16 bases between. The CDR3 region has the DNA TGTGCCAGCAGCGGGCCCCTGGGGCTGTCCACAGATACGCAGTATTTT. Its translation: CASSGPLGLSTDTQYF. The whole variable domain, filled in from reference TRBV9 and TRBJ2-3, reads DSGVTQTPKHLITATGQRVTLRCSPRSGDLSVYWYQQSLDQGLQFLIQYYNGEERAKGNILERFSAQQFPDLHSELNLSSLELGDSALYFCASSGPLGLSTDTQYFGPGTRLTVL.

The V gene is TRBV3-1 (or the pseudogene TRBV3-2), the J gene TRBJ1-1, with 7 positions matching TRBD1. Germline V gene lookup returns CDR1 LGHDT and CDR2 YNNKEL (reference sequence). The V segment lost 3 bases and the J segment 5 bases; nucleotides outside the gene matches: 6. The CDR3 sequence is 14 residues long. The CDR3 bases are TGTGCCAGCAGCCAGAACAGGGGCGGAACTGAAGCTTTCTTT. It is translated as CASSQNRGGTEAFF.

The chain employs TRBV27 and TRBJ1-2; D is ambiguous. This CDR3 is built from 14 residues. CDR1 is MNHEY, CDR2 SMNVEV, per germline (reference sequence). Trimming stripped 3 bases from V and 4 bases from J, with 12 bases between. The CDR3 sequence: CASSFLGEPYGYTF. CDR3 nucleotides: TGTGCCAGCAGTTTCCTCGGAGAGCCCTATGGCTACACCTTC.

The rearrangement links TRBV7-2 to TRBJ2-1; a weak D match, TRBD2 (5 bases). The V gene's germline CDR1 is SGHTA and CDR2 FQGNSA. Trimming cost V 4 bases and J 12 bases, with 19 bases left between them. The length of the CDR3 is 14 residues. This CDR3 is CASSSLSVLVVQFF. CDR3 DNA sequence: TGTGCCAGCAGCTCCCTTAGCGTTTTGGTGGTGCAGTTCTTC.

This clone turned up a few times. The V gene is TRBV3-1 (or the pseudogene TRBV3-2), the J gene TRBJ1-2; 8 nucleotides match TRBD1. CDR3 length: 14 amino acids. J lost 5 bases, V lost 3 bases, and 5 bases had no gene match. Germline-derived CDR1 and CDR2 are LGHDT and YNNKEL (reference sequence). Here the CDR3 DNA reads TGTGCCAGCAGCCAGGGGGGACAGGTATATGGCTACACCTTC. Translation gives CASSQGGQVYGYTF.

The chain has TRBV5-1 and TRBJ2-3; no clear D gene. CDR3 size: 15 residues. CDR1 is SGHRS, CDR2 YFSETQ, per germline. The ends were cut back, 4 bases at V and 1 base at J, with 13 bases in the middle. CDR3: CASSPIDSGTDTQYF. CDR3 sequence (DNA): TGCGCCAGCAGCCCTATAGACTCGGGCACAGATACGCAGTATTTT.

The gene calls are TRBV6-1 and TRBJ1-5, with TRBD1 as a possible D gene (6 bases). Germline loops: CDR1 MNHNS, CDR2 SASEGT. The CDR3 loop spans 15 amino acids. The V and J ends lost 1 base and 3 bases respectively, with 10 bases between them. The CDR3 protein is CASSEGRGYNQPQHF. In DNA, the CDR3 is TGTGCCAGCAGTGAAGGCAGGGGCTACAATCAGCCCCAGCATTTT.

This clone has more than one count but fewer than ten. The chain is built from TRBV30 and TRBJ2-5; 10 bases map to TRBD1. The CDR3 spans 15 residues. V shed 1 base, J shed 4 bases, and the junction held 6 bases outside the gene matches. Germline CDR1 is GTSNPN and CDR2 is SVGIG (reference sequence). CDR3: CAWSEGQGNGETQYF. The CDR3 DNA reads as TGTGCCTGGAGTGAGGGACAGGGGAACGGAGAGACCCAGTACTTC.

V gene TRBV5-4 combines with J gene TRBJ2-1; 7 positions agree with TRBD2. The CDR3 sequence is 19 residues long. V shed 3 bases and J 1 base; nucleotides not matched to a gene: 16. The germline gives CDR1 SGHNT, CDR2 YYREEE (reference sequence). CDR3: CASSSVRASGTRSYNEQFF. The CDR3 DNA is TGTGCCAGCAGCTCTGTCAGGGCTAGCGGCACGAGATCCTACAATGAGCAGTTCTTC. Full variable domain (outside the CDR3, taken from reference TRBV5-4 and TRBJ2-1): ETGVTQSPTHLIKTRGQQVTLRCSSQSGHNTVSWYQQALGQGPQFIFQYYREEENGRGNFPPRFSGLQFPNYSSELNVNALELDDSALYLCASSSVRASGTRSYNEQFFGPGTRLTVL.

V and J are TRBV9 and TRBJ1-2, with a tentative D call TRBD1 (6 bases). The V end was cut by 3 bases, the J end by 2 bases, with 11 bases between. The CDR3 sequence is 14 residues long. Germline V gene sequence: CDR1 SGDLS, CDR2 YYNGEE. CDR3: CASSAGGQNYGYTF. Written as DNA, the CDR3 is TGTGCCAGCAGCGCCGGGGGGCAGAACTATGGCTACACCTTC.

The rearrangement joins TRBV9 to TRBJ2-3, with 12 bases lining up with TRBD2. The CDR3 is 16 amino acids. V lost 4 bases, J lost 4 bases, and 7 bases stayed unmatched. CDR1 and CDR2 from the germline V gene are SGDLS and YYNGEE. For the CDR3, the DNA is TGTGCCAGCAGCTTCCGGACTAGCGGGAACGCAGATACGCAGTATTTT. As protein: CASSFRTSGNADTQYF. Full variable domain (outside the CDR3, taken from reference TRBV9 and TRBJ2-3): DSGVTQTPKHLITATGQRVTLRCSPRSGDLSVYWYQQSLDQGLQFLIQYYNGEERAKGNILERFSAQQFPDLHSELNLSSLELGDSALYFCASSFRTSGNADTQYFGPGTRLTVL.

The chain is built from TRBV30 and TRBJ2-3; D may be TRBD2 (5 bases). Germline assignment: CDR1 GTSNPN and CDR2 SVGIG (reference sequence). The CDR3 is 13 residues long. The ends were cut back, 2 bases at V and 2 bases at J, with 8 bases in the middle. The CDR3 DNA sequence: TGTGCCTGGAGTCGAGGGAACACAGATACGCAGTATTTT. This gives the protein CAWSRGNTDTQYF. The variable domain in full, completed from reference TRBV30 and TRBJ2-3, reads SQTIHQWPATLVQPVGSPLSLECTVEGTSNPNLYWYRQAAGRGLQLLFYSVGIGQISSEVPQNLSASRPQDRQFILSSKKLLLSDSGFYLCAWSRGNTDTQYFGPGTRLTVL.

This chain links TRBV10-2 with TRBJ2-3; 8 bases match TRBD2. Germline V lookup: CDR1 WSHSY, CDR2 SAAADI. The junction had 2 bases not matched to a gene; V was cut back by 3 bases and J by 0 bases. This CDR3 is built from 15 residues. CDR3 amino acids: CASSDTSGSTDTQYF. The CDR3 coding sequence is TGCGCCAGCAGTGATACTAGCGGCAGCACAGATACGCAGTATTTT.